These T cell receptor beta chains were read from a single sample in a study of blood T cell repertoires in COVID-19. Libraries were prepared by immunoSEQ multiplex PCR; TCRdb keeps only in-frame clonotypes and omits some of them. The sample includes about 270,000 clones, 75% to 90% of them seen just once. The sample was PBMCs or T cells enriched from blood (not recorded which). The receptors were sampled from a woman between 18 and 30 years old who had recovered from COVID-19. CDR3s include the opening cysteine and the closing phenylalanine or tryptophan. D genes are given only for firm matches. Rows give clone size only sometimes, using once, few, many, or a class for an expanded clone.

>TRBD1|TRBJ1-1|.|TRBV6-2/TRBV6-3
CASSRTRDSHETEAFF
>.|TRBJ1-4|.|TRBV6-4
CARCQGYCSGNEKLFF
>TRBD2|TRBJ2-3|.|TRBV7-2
CASSLGGRGGPDTQYF
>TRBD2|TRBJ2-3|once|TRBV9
CASSSQPGLAGGLSTDTQYF
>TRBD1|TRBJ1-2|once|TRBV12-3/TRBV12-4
CASGQDYYGYTF
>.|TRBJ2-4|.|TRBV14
CASSLTVAKNIQYF
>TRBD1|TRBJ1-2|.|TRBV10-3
CAISEDRDYGYTF
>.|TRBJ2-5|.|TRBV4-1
CASSQGGKETQYF
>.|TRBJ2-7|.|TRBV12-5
CASGPSSYEQYF
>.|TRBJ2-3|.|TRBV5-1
CASSLGSGSSTDTQYF
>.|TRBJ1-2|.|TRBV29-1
CSVDRLQDNYGYTF
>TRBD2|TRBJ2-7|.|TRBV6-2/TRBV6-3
CASSYSWASGGKYSYEQYF
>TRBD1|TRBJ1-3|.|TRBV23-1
CASSETGTGFDRNTIYF
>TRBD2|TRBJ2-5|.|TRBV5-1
CASSPGLAGDSKETQYF
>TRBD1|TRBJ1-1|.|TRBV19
CASSMGQGSEAFF
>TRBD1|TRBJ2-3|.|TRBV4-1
CASSLTGLDTDTQYF
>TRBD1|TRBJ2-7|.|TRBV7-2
CASSLGGSTGTYEQYF
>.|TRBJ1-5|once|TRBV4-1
CASSQVYSSNQPQHF
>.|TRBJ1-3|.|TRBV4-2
CASSQVRQHSGNTIYF
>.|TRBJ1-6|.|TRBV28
CASSTHRDYSPLHF
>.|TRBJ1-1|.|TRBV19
CASSIDREGTEAFF
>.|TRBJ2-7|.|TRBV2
CASSELPGYYEQYF
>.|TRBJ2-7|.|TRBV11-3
CASSFPGLNNEQYF
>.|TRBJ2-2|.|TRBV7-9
CASSFGQPSTGELFF
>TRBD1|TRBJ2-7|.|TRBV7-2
CASSHRGTGEQYF
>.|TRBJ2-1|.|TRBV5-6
CASSLRHSLGNEQFF